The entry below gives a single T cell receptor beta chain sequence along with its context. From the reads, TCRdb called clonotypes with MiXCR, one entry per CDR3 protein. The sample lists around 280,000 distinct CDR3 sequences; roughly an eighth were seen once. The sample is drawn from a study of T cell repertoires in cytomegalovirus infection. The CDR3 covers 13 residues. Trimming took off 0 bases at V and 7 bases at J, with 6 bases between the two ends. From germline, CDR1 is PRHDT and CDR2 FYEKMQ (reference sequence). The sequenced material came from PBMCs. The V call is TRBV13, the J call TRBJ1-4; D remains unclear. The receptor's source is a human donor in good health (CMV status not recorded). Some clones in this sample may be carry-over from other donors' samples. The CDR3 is CASSLGGFEKLFF. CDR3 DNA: TGTGCCAGCAGCTTAGGTGGTTTTGAAAAACTGTTTTTT.